A single sample is the source of the 31 T cell receptor beta chains below, sequenced in a study of T cell repertoires in cytomegalovirus infection (dated by TCRdb to about 2019). The sample was run on an Illumina HiSeq 1500. TCRdb reprocessed the public reads (quality trimming at Q25 with fastp, clone calling with MiXCR) and kept in-frame beta chains. Duplicate CDR3 protein sequences are folded into a single record with the most common DNA and genes. This sample has just over 300,000 distinct CDR3 sequences in its table, and about a sixth of those were observed once. The ten largest clonotypes hold 12% of the sample. What was sequenced was PBMCs. These receptors came from a human donor in good health (CMV status not recorded). Some clones in this sample may be carry-over from other donors' samples.

This clonotype was counted many times. The chain carries TRBV7-2 and TRBJ1-5; a possible D gene is TRBD1 (6 bases). V lost 2 bases to trimming and J lost 1 base, with 12 bases between them. CDR1 and CDR2 (germline): SGHTA, FQGNSA. This CDR3 contains 16 residues. The CDR3 DNA is TGTGCCAGCAGCTTAAATGGGGGCGCGAGCAATCAGCCCCAGCATTTT. It translates to CASSLNGGASNQPQHF.

The V and J genes are TRBV7-2 and TRBJ1-2; 7 nucleotides match TRBD1. This CDR3 is 14 amino acids long. V was clipped by 2 bases and J by 7 bases; unmatched bases: 7. Per germline, CDR1 SGHTA and CDR2 FQGNSA. The CDR3 spells CASSLLGQGVGYTF. CDR3 coding DNA: TGTGCCAGCAGCTTACTCGGCCAGGGGGTTGGCTACACCTTC.

This clonotype was detected ten times or more. The chain has TRBV6-2 or TRBV6-3 and TRBJ2-3; 9 bases line up with TRBD2. This CDR3 contains 15 residues. The trim removed 4 bases at V and 6 bases at J, leaving 8 bases unmatched. Germline CDR1 and CDR2: MNHEY and SVGEGT. CDR3: CASSSQRGASDTQYF. The DNA for the CDR3 is TGTGCCAGCAGTTCCCAGCGGGGGGCCTCCGATACGCAGTATTTT.

The CDR3 reads CASSQYGEWDTQYF. In DNA form, the CDR3 reads TGTGCCAGCAGCCAATACGGGGAATGGGATACGCAGTATTTT. The chain has TRBV3-1 and TRBJ2-3; D perhaps matches TRBD2 (5 bases). The CDR3 loop spans 14 amino acids. Trimming left V 2 bases short and J 6 bases short, with 12 bases between. Germline CDR1 is LGHDT and CDR2 is YNNKEL (reference sequence).

CDR3 sequence (DNA): TGTGCCAGCAGTACAAGACAGGGGGCGAGGGGGCAGTTCTTC. It translates to CASSTRQGARGQFF. This rearrangement joins TRBV28 to TRBJ2-1; 10 nucleotides agree with TRBD1. Germline loops: CDR1 MDHEN, CDR2 SYDVKM. The CDR3 extends over 14 amino acids. Germline trimming cut 5 bases from V and 12 bases from J; bases unmatched to any gene: 10.

In this sample, this clonotype turned up many times. The V gene is TRBV12-3 or TRBV12-4, the J gene TRBJ1-6; D is possibly TRBD1 (5 bases). The ends were cut back, 6 bases at V and 7 bases at J, with 10 bases in the middle. The CDR3 loop spans 13 amino acids. The CDR3 region has the DNA TGTGCCAGCAGGGGGCGCGCAAATTCACCCCTCCACTTT. It is translated as CASRGRANSPLHF.

This clonotype was recorded at least ten times. This chain uses TRBV5-4 with TRBJ2-7; TRBD1 agrees at 7 bases. CDR1 is SGHNT, CDR2 YYREEE, per germline (reference sequence). The junction had 7 bases not matched to a gene; V was cut back by 2 bases and J by 5 bases. CDR3 size: 14 residues. CDR3 nucleotides: TGTGCCAGCAGCTTCGGACAGGCTAGGAACGAGCAGTACTTC. This sequence encodes CASSFGQARNEQYF.

This clonotype was observed many times. The rearrangement uses TRBV6-1 and TRBJ2-7, with D perhaps matching TRBD2 (6 bases). CDR3 length equals 13 residues. Trimming shortened V by 5 bases and J by 2 bases, and 10 bases separated the two germline ends. Germline V gene data show CDR1 as MNHNS and CDR2 as SASEGT. Here the CDR3 DNA reads TGTGCCAGCAGTTATCCGGGGGCCTACGAGCAGTACTTC. Protein product: CASSYPGAYEQYF.

This clonotype was observed at least ten times. This chain joins TRBV12-3 or TRBV12-4 and TRBJ2-5, with D possibly being TRBD1 or TRBD2 (5 bases each). This CDR3 region has 14 residues. V lost 5 bases, J lost 2 bases, and 12 bases lay in between. This CDR3 reads CASSPGTGQETQYF. The CDR3 bases are TGTGCCAGCAGTCCAGGGACCGGGCAAGAGACCCAGTACTTC.

This clonotype was found many times. The chain has TRBV7-8 and TRBJ2-7, with D perhaps TRBD1 or TRBD2 (5 bases each). V was cut by 0 bases and J by 3 bases, with 12 bases left in between. Germline loops: CDR1 SGHVS, CDR2 FQNEAQ. The CDR3 runs 15 residues. CDR3 loop: CASSLAGDTFYEQYF. CDR3 in DNA: TGTGCCAGCAGCTTAGCGGGGGATACTTTCTACGAGCAGTACTTC.

This clonotype was recorded a few times. This chain connects TRBV5-1 to TRBJ2-2, with D maybe TRBD1 (5 bases). The CDR3 loop spans 13 amino acids. Germline V gene lookup returns CDR1 SGHRS and CDR2 YFSETQ. With 7 bases removed from V and 6 bases from J, the gap between germline ends came to 13 bases. The CDR3 nucleotides are TGCGCCAGCGACCTTCAGGGATCCGGGGAGCTGTTTTTT. Protein product: CASDLQGSGELFF. The variable domain in full, with the rest retrieved from reference TRBV5-1 and TRBJ2-2, is KAGVTQTPRYLIKTRGQQVTLSCSPISGHRSVSWYQQTPGQGLQFLFEYFSETQRNKGNFPGRFSGRQFSNSRSEMNVSTLELGDSALYLCASDLQGSGELFFGEGSRLTVL.

In this sample, this clonotype turned up a few times. The chain couples TRBV4-3 to TRBJ2-7; D unresolved. The CDR3 covers 14 residues. The ends were cut back, 0 bases at V and 3 bases at J, with 9 bases in the middle. Looked up from germline, CDR1 is LGHNA and CDR2 is YSLEER. The CDR3 spells CASSQETSYYEQYF. The CDR3 DNA follows: TGCGCCAGCAGCCAAGAAACCTCCTACTACGAGCAGTACTTC.

The chain joins TRBV28 to TRBJ1-1; 7 bases agree with TRBD1. Germline CDR1 reads MDHEN; CDR2 reads SYDVKM. Trimming removed 7 bases from V and 6 bases from J; junction bases left unmatched: 11. This CDR3 comprises 14 residues. CDR3 amino acids: CASTPGQGVAEAFF. For the CDR3, the DNA is TGTGCCAGCACCCCAGGGCAGGGGGTGGCTGAAGCTTTCTTT. The variable domain in full, with the rest retrieved from reference TRBV28 and TRBJ1-1, is DVKVTQSSRYLVKRTGEKVFLECVQDMDHENMFWYRQDPGLGLRLIYFSYDVKMKEKGDIPEGYSVSREKKERFSLILESASTNQTSMYLCASTPGQGVAEAFFGQGTRLTVV.

The chain combines TRBV5-5 with TRBJ2-5, with D tentatively TRBD2 (5 bases). Per germline, CDR1 SGHKS and CDR2 YYEKEE (reference sequence). V lost 4 bases and J 4 bases, leaving 17 bases between the germline ends. The CDR3 totals 15 residues. This chain's CDR3 is CASSPTPLAGETQYF. In DNA, the CDR3 is TGTGCCAGCAGCCCAACCCCGCTAGCAGGAGAGACCCAGTACTTC.

Ten or more counts support this clonotype. V and J are TRBV7-2 and TRBJ1-2, with TRBD1 matching 8 bases. The CDR3 spans 17 residues. Germline V gene sequence: CDR1 SGHTA, CDR2 FQGNSA. V dropped 4 bases and J dropped 7; count of bases not matched to a gene: 17. The CDR3 loop is CASSSADGQGLVVGYTF. As DNA, the CDR3 is TGTGCCAGCAGCTCGGCCGACGGACAGGGTCTAGTCGTTGGCTACACCTTC.

This clonotype was observed a handful of times. The chain carries TRBV19 and TRBJ2-5; 7 positions agree with TRBD1. Looked up from germline, CDR1 is LNHDA and CDR2 is SQIVND (reference sequence). Germline trimming cut 6 bases from V and 3 bases from J; bases unmatched to any gene: 7. This CDR3 has 14 amino acids. For the CDR3, the DNA is TGTGCCAGTAGGCCCCCCGACAGGGAAGAGACCCAGTACTTC. Protein: CASRPPDREETQYF.

This clonotype was observed many times. V usage is TRBV4-1 and J usage is TRBJ1-3; D is unclear. V lost 2 bases and J lost 0, with 11 bases in between. Germline lookup yields CDR1 MGHRA and CDR2 YSYEKL. The CDR3 length is 16 residues. The CDR3 nucleotides read TGCGCCAGCAGCCAAACCCCCCGGACCTCTGGAAACACCATATATTTT. Translation gives CASSQTPRTSGNTIYF.

In DNA form, the CDR3 reads TGTGCCAGCAGGCTAGCGGGGGGGACGGGGGTGTACAATGAGCAGTTCTTC. Amino acids: CASRLAGGTGVYNEQFF. The chain recombines TRBV12-3 or TRBV12-4 with TRBJ2-1, with TRBD2 matching over 12 bases. The CDR3 extends over 17 amino acids. Trimming cost V 6 bases and J 4 bases; bases outside gene matches: 10.

J is TRBJ2-1 and V is TRBV12-3 or TRBV12-4, with 12 positions matching TRBD1. With 6 bases clipped from V and 8 bases from J, the junction kept 8 bases outside the gene matches. The CDR3 covers 15 residues. The CDR3 loop reads CASREGQGAFHEQFF. The CDR3 DNA reads TGTGCCAGCAGAGAGGGACAGGGGGCGTTCCATGAGCAGTTCTTC.

The chain carries TRBV2 and TRBJ1-4; weak D call: TRBD1 (5 bases). This CDR3 has 13 amino acids. The V gene's germline CDR1 is SNHLY and CDR2 FYNNEI. Trimming removed 7 bases from V and 1 base from J, with 7 bases in between. The CDR3 region has the DNA TGTGCCAGCAACAGGCGAACTAATGAAAAACTGTTTTTT. Its protein is CASNRRTNEKLFF.

This clonotype was seen repeatedly, ten times or more. This sequence joins TRBV28 and TRBJ1-6; 10 positions match TRBD1. Unmatched junction bases numbered 3, after V lost 8 bases and J lost 8 bases. The germline V gene has CDR1 MDHEN and CDR2 SYDVKM. The CDR3 is 13 amino acids. The CDR3: CASLDRGDSPLHF. The CDR3 DNA reads as TGTGCCAGCCTGGACAGGGGGGATTCACCCCTCCACTTT.

The genes are TRBV10-3 and TRBJ1-2; 10 bases agree with TRBD1. Germline V gene sequence: CDR1 ENHRY, CDR2 SYGVKD. The length of the CDR3 is 17 residues. V was clipped by 2 bases and J by 8 bases; unmatched bases: 14. Written as DNA, the CDR3 is TGTGCCATCAGTGAGCAAACCGTCAGGACAGGGGGTCGAGGCTACACCTTC. Its protein is CAISEQTVRTGGRGYTF.

The sample holds a few counts of this clonotype. The rearrangement links TRBV4-2 to TRBJ2-3; 8 nucleotides agree with TRBD2. The germline V gene has CDR1 LGHNA and CDR2 YNFKEQ. CDR3 length equals 17 residues. After removal of 1 base from V and 2 bases from J, the junction contained 8 bases not matched to a gene. DNA for the CDR3: TGTGCCAGCAGCCAAGGCATAGCGGGGAGGAACACAGATACGCAGTATTTT. Translation gives CASSQGIAGRNTDTQYF.

This clonotype was observed many times. The chain links TRBV7-2 to TRBJ2-1; TRBD1 matches at 7 bases. Germline V CDR1 and CDR2: SGHTA, FQGNSA. The CDR3 has 15 residues. With V trimmed by 0 bases and J by 8 bases, 7 bases remained unmatched. Here the CDR3 reads CASSLAAGGVYEQFF. The CDR3 nucleotides are TGTGCCAGCAGCTTAGCGGCAGGGGGAGTCTATGAGCAGTTCTTC.

The chain recombines TRBV6-4 with TRBJ1-5; 7 bases are a match to TRBD1. After removal of 2 bases from V and 0 bases from J, the junction contained 7 bases not matched to a gene. CDR1 and CDR2 (germline): MRHNA, SNTAGT. The CDR3 has 17 amino acids. CDR3 sequence reads: CASSDPGTAYSNQPQHF. CDR3 DNA: TGTGCCAGCAGTGACCCAGGGACAGCTTATAGCAATCAGCCCCAGCATTTT.

This clonotype was picked up many times. This CDR3 reads CASSSPTRMGTEAFF. The CDR3 region has the DNA TGTGCCAGCAGTTCCCCGACGCGGATGGGGACTGAAGCTTTCTTT. This chain connects TRBV28 to TRBJ1-1; the D is unclear. CDR3 size: 15 residues. V was shortened by 4 bases and J by 5 bases, with 17 bases between the two germline ends. Germline V gene data show CDR1 as MDHEN and CDR2 as SYDVKM.

The V and J genes are TRBV3-1 and TRBJ1-6; D ambiguous. This CDR3 is built from 17 residues. The V gene lost 0 bases and the J gene lost 2 bases, with 11 bases spanning the gap. Germline V gene data show CDR1 as LGHDT and CDR2 as YNNKEL (reference sequence). The CDR3 nucleotides read TGTGCCAGCAGCCAAGATAGGTGGCGGACCTATAATTCACCCCTCCACTTT. Protein product: CASSQDRWRTYNSPLHF. The complete variable domain, with remaining parts taken from reference TRBV3-1 and TRBJ1-6, reads DTAVSQTPKYLVTQMGNDKSIKCEQNLGHDTMYWYKQDSKKFLKIMFSYNNKELIINETVPNRFSPKSPDKAHLNLHINSLELGDSAVYFCASSQDRWRTYNSPLHFGNGTRLTVT.

The chain employs TRBV24-1 and TRBJ2-1; the match to TRBD2 covers 9 bases. The germline gives CDR1 KGHDR, CDR2 SFDVKD. The CDR3 spans 14 residues. J lost 5 bases, V lost 5 bases, and 3 bases had no gene match. CDR3 nucleotides: TGTGCCACCAGTGGCCGACTAGCGGACAATGAGCAGTTCTTC. It specifies CATSGRLADNEQFF.

This clonotype was found many times. The CDR3 loop is CASSWDRATTNEKLFF. The CDR3 DNA reads as TGTGCCAGCAGTTGGGACAGGGCGACAACTAATGAAAAACTGTTTTTT. The J gene is TRBJ1-4, the V gene TRBV7-2; 9 bases agree with TRBD1. Germline CDR1 is SGHTA and CDR2 is FQGNSA. The junction had 5 bases not matched to a gene; V was cut back by 6 bases and J by 0 bases. This CDR3 spans 16 amino acids.

This clonotype turned up a few times. This chain uses TRBV3-1 with TRBJ2-1; D unresolved. In germline, CDR1 is LGHDT, CDR2 YNNKEL (reference sequence). The CDR3 is 15 residues long. Trimming removed 0 bases at V and 5 bases at J, with 11 bases between. The CDR3 DNA is TGTGCCAGCAGCCAAGATACCGGGTCCCACAATGAGCAGTTCTTC. It yields the protein CASSQDTGSHNEQFF.

The gene calls are TRBV12-3 or TRBV12-4 and TRBJ1-1; 9 bases match TRBD1. The CDR3 contains 16 residues. V was clipped by 6 bases and J by 5 bases; unmatched bases: 13. CDR3 in amino acids: CASSATGGAGWTEAFF. The DNA of the CDR3 is TGTGCCAGCAGCGCCACAGGGGGCGCAGGGTGGACTGAAGCTTTCTTT.